This T cell receptor beta chain was captured in a study of shared clonotypes between healthy human individuals. As regards this clone: Its antigen is not identified.

TCRdb's table, derived via immunoSEQ multiplex PCR, lists solely in-frame clones and lacks some. The sample lists hundreds of thousands of clones, around 72% occurring once. Study results and limitations: Naive subsets, compared against memory subsets, generally had larger estimated richness values.

All the donors were Caucasian adults who lived in Nashville, Tennessee. The germline V and J ends were trimmed by 5 bases and 8 bases, with 10 bases remaining between them. The CDR3 is made up of 12 amino acids. CDR1 and CDR2 (germline): SGHVS, FQNEAQ. The sample was memory CD4+ T cells sorted from blood. Subset: CD45RA-negative fraction. The chain recombines TRBV7-8 with TRBJ2-1; D is undetermined. This TCR was recovered from a woman in her twenties or thirties in good health. The CDR3 DNA reads TGTGCCAGCAGCCCCTGGGTCGATGAGCAGTTCTTC. It translates to CASSPWVDEQFF.